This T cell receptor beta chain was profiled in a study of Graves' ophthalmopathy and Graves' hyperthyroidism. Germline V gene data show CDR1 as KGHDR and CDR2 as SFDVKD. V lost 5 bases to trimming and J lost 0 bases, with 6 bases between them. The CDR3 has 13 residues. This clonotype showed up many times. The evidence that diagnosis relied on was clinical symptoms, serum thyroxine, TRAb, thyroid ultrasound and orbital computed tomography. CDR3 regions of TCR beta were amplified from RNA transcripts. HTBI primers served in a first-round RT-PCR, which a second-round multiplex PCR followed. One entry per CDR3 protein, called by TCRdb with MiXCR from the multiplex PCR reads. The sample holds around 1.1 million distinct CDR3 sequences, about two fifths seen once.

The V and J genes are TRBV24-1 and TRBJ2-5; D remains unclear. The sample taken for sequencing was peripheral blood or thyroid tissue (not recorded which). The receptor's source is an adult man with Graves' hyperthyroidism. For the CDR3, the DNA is TGTGCCACCAGTGTGGAGTACCAAGAGACCCAGTACTTC. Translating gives CATSVEYQETQYF.